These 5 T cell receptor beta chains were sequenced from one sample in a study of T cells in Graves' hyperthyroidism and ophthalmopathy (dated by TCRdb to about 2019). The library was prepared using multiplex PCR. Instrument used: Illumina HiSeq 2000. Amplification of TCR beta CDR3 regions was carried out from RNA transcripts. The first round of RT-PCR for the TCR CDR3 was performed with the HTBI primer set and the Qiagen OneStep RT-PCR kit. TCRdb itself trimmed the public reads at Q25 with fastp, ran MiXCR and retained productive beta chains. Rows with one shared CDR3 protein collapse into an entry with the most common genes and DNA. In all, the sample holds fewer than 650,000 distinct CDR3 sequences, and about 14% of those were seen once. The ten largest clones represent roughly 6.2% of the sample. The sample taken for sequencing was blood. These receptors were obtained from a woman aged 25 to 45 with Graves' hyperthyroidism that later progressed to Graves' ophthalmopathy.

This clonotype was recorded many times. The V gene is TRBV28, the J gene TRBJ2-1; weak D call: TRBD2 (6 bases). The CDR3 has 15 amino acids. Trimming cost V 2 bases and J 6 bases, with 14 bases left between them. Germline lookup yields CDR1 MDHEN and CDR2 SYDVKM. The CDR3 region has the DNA TGTGCCAGCAGTTTACTAGCGTCTGCCTCCAATGAGCAGTTCTTC. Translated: CASSLLASASNEQFF.

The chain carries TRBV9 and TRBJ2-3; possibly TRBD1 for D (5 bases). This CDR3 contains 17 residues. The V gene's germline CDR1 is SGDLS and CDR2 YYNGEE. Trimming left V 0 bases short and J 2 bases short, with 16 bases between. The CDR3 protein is CASSVAGSGQITDTQYF. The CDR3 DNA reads TGTGCCAGCAGCGTAGCTGGTTCAGGGCAGATCACAGATACGCAGTATTTT.

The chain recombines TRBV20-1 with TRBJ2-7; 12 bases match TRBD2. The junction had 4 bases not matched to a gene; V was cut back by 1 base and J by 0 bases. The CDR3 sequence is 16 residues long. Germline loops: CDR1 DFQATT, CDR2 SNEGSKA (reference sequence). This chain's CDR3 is CSARGQTSGGSYEQYF. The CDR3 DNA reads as TGCAGTGCTAGAGGGCAGACTAGCGGGGGCTCCTACGAGCAGTACTTC.

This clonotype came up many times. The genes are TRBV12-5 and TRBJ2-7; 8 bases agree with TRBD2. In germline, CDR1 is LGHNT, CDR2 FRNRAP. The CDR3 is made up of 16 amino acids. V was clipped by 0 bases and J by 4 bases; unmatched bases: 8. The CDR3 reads CASGLVTGAGAYEQYF. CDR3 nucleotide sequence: TGTGCTAGTGGTTTGGTAACGGGAGCGGGAGCTTACGAGCAGTACTTC.

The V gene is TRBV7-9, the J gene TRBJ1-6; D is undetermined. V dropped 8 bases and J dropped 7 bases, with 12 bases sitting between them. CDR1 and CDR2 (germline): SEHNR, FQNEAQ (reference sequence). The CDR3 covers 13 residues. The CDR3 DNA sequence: TGTGCCAGCGGTCTGGCCGTGAATTCACCCCTCCACTTT. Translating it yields CASGLAVNSPLHF.